This TCR beta chain was sequenced during a study of shared clonotypes between healthy human individuals. TCRdb's table, derived via immunoSEQ multiplex PCR, lists solely in-frame clones and lacks some. Of about 2.3 million clones in the sample, 93% were seen once. This CDR3 comprises 13 residues. Between the trimmed V and J ends, which lost 4 bases and 6 bases, there was a span of 13 bases. Per the germline V gene, CDR1 is SGDLS and CDR2 is YYNGEE. Sequenced: naive CD4+ T cells from PBMCs. Indicated subset: CD45RA+ positively selected. The receptor's source is a man aged 18 to 29 in good health. Some clones in this sample may be carry-over from other donors' samples. This chain joins TRBV9 and TRBJ1-1; D unclear. The CDR3 nucleotides are TGTGCCAGCAGCTTTGGGCCCCGAGCTGAAGCTTTCTTT. It specifies CASSFGPRAEAFF.